This is a list of T cell receptor beta chains from one sample in a study of blood T cell repertoires in COVID-19. Measured with immunoSEQ multiplex PCR; TCRdb has only the in-frame clones, and not every one. In the table there are more than 90,000 clones, less than 80% of which are singletons. Sequenced: peripheral blood. Receptors were obtained from a man aged 45 to 65 with acute or convalescent COVID-19. The CDR3 runs from the conserved cysteine through the conserved F or W.

j_call cdr3_length v_call cdr3_aa
TRBJ1-1 15 TRBV5-1 CASSLAGQGNTEAFF
TRBJ1-2 13 TRBV7-6 CASPGRVGYGYTF
TRBJ2-7 14 TRBV7-2 CASSLGTGAYEQYF
TRBJ1-2 14 TRBV18 CASSPNRGLYGYTF
TRBJ2-4 14 TRBV19 CASSNPGQKNIQYF
TRBJ2-7 15 TRBV2 CASSGRTRSSYEQYF
TRBJ2-3 14 TRBV7-9 CASSRGQGYDTQYF
TRBJ2-1 13 TRBV9 CASSVVTSSEQFF
TRBJ1-6 16 TRBV4-1 CASSQEYWAPNSPLHF
TRBJ2-7 15 TRBV11-2 CASSEGLASAYEQYF
TRBJ1-6 15 TRBV6-5 CASSYSTNGHSPLHF
TRBJ1-6 15 TRBV2 CASILAGQGSSPLHF
TRBJ2-2 14 TRBV7-3 CASSSGLNTGELFF
TRBJ1-1 13 TRBV2 CASSKTGMIEAFF
TRBJ2-7 15 TRBV15 CATSRLAGASYEQYF
TRBJ1-1 12 TRBV5-5 CASSSGGIEAFF
TRBJ2-7 14 TRBV6-6 CASSYSGSSYEQYF
TRBJ2-5 17 TRBV28 CASSSPGGGQLARTQYF
TRBJ1-1 15 TRBV19 CASSIIMRGGTEAFF
TRBJ2-7 12 TRBV21-1 CASNPGAYEQYF
TRBJ2-1 14 TRBV5-1 CASDPGQDTNEQFF
TRBJ1-6 16 TRBV6-5 CASSYGQGTYNSPLHF
TRBJ1-1 14 TRBV10-3 CAISGQLMNTEAFF
TRBJ1-2 12 TRBV7-9 CASSSEDYGYTF
TRBJ1-2 14 TRBV28 CASSFQGALYGYTF
TRBJ1-4 15 TRBV28 CASSLWTGGAEKLFF
TRBJ2-5 13 TRBV29-1 CSVVTGAQETQYF
TRBJ2-3 14 TRBV3-1/TRBV3-2 CASSLAGGADTQYF
TRBJ1-2 15 TRBV28 CASSLGTGGAYGYTF
TRBJ2-5 15 TRBV18 CASSPSTGDQETQYF
TRBJ1-4 15 TRBV5-1 CASSLMGQDYEKLFF